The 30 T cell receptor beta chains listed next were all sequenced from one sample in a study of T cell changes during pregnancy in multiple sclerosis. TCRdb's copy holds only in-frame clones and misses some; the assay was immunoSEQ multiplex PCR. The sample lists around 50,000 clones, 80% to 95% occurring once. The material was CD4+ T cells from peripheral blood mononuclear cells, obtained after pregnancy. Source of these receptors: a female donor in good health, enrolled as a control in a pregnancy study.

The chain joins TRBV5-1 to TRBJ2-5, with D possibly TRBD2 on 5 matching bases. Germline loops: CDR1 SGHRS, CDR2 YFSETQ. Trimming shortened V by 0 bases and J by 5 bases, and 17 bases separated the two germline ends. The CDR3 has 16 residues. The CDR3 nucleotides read TGCGCCAGCAGCTTGGGACGCGGAGGAGTAGGGGAGACCCAGTACTTC. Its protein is CASSLGRGGVGETQYF.

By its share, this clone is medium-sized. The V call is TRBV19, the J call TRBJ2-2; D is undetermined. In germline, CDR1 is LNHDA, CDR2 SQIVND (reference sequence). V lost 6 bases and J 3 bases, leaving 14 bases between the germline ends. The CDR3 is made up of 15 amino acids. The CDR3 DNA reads TGTGCCAGTAGCCCTTCGTCGTTCGACACCGGGGAGCTGTTTTTT. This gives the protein CASSPSSFDTGELFF.

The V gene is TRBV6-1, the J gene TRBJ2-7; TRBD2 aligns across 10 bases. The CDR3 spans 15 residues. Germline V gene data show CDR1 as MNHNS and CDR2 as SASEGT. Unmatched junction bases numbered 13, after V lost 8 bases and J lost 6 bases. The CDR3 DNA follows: TGTGCCAGCGCCTCCGGTTCTAGCGGGAGACCCGAGCAGTACTTC. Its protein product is CASASGSSGRPEQYF.

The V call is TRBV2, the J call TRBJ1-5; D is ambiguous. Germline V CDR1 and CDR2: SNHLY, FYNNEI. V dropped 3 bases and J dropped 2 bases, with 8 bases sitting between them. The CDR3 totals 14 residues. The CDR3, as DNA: TGTGCCAGCAGTGACAGGCGGGGCAATCAGCCCCAGCATTTT. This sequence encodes CASSDRRGNQPQHF.

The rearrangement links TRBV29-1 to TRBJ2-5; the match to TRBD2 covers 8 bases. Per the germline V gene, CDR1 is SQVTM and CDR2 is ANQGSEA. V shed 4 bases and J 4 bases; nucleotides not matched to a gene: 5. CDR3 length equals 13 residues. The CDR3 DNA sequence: TGCAGCGTTGTGCGGGGGGCAGGAGAGACCCAGTACTTC. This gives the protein CSVVRGAGETQYF.

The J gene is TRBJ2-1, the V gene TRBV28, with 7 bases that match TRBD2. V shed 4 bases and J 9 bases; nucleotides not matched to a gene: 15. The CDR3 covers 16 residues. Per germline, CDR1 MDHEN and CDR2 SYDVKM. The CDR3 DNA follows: TGTGCCAGCAGTTCGGCAACTCGGGGAGGGCCTACTGAGCAGTTCTTC. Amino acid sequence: CASSSATRGGPTEQFF.

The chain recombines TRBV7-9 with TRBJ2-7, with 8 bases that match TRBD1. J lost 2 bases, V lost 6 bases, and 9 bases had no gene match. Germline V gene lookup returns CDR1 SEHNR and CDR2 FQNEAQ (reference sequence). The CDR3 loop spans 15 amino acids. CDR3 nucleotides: TGTGCCAGCAGAGCCGGACAGGGTCCCCCCTACGAGCAGTACTTC. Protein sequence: CASRAGQGPPYEQYF.

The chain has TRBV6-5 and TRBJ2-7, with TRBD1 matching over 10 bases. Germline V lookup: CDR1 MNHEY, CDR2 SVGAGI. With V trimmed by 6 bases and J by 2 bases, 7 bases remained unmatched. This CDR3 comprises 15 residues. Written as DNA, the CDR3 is TGTGCCAGCAGGGCCGGGACAGGGGCCACCTACGAGCAGTACTTC. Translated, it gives CASRAGTGATYEQYF.

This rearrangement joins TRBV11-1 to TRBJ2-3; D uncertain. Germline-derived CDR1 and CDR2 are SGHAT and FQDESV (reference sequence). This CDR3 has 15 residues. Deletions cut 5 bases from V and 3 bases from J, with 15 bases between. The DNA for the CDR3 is TGTGCCAGCAGCGCAGAAGAGCGAATGACAGATACGCAGTATTTT. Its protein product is CASSAEERMTDTQYF.

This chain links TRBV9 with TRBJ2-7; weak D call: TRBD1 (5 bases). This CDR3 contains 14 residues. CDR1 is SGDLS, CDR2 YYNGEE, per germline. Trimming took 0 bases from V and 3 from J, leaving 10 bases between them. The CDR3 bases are TGTGCCAGCAGCGTAGCGGTGGGGCTCTACGAGCAGTACTTC. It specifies CASSVAVGLYEQYF.

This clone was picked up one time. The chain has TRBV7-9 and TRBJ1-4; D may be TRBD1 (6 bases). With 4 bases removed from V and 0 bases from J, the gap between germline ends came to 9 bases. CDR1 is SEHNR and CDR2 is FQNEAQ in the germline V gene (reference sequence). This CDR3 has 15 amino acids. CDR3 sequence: CASSYPGATNEKLFF. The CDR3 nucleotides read TGTGCCAGCAGCTATCCAGGGGCAACTAATGAAAAACTGTTTTTT.

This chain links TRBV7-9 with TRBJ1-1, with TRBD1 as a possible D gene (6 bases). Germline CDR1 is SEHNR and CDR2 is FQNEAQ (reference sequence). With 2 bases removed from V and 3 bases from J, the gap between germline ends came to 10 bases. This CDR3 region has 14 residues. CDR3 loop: CASSLWPGDTEAFF. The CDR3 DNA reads TGTGCCAGCAGCTTATGGCCAGGGGACACTGAAGCTTTCTTT.

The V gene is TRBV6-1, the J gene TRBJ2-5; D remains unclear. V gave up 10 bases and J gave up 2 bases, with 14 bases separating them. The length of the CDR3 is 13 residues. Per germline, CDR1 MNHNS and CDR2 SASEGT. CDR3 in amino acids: CATARERQETQYF. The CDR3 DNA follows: TGTGCCACCGCCCGAGAGAGGCAAGAGACCCAGTACTTC.

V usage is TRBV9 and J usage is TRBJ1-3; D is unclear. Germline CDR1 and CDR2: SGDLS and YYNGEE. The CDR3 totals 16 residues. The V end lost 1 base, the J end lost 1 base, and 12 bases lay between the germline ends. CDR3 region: CASSVTEGISGNTIYF. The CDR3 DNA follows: TGTGCCAGCAGCGTAACTGAGGGAATATCTGGAAACACCATATATTTT.

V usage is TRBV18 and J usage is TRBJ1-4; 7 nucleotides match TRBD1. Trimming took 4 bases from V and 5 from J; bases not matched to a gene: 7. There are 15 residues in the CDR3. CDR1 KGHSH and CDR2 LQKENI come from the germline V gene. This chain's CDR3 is CASSLSQGKNEKLFF. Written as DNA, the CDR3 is TGTGCCAGCTCACTTTCACAGGGGAAGAATGAAAAACTGTTTTTT.

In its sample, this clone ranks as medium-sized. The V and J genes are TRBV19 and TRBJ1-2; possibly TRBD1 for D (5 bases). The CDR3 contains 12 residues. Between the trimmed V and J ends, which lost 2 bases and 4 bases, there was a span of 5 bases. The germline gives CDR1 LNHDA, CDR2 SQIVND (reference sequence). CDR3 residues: CASSIRGYGYTF. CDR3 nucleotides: TGTGCCAGTAGTATAAGGGGCTATGGCTACACCTTC.

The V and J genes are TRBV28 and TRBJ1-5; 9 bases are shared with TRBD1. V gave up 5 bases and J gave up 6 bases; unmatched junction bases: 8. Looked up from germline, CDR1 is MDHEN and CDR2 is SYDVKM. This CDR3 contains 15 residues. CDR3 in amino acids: CASSNHRTGVQPQHF. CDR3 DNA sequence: TGTGCCAGCAGTAACCACAGGACAGGGGTTCAGCCCCAGCATTTT.

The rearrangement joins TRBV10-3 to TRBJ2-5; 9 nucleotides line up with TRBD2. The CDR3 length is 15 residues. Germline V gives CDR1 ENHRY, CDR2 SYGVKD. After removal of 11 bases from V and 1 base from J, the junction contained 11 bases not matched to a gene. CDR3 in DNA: TGTGCCTCTAAGGACCAGCGGGGGGTCCAAGAGACCCAGTACTTC. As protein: CASKDQRGVQETQYF.

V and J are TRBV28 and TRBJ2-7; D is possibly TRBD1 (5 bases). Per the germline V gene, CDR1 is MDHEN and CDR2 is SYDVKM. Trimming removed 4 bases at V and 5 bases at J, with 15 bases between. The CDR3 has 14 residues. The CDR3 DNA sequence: TGTGCCAGCAGTTCCGGAGCAGGGATCCACGAGCAGTACTTC. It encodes CASSSGAGIHEQYF.

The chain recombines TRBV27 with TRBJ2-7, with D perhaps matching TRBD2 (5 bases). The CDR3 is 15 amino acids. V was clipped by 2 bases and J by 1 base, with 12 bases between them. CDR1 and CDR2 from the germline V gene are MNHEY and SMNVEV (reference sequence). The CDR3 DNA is TGTGCCAGCAGTTTAGGGCGGGCTAGGTCCTACGAGCAGTACTTC. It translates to CASSLGRARSYEQYF.

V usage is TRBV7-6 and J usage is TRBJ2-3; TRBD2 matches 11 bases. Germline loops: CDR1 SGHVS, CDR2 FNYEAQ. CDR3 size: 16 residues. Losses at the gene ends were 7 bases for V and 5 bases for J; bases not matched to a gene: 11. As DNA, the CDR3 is TGTGCCAGCACCTACTCCGGGACTAGCGGAGGAGATACGCAGTATTTT. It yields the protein CASTYSGTSGGDTQYF.

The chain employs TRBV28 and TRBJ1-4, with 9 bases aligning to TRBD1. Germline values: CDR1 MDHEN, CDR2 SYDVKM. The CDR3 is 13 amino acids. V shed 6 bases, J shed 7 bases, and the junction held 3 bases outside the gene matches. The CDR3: CASRRDRAEKLFF. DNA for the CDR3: TGTGCCAGCAGGCGGGACAGGGCTGAAAAACTGTTTTTT.

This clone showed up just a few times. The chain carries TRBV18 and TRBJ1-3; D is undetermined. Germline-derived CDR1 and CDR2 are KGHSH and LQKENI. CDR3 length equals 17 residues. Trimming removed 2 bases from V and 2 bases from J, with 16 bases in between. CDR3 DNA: TGTGCCAGCTCACCAGCGGTTACGATGTCGGCTGGAAACACCATATATTTT. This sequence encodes CASSPAVTMSAGNTIYF.

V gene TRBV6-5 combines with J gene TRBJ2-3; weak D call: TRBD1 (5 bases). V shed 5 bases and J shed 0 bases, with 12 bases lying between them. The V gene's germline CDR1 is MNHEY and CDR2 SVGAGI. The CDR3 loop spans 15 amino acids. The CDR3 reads CASSPWTFSTDTQYF. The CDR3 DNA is TGTGCCAGCAGTCCATGGACATTTAGCACAGATACGCAGTATTTT.

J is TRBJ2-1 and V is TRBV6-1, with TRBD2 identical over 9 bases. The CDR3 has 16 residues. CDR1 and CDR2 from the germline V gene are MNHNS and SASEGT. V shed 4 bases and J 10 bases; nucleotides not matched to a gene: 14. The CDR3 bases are TGTGCCAGCAGTGGTGGGACTAGCAGACTTGGAAAGGAGCAGTTCTTC. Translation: CASSGGTSRLGKEQFF.

CDR3 protein: CASKRGPNTGELFF. The CDR3 DNA reads as TGTGCCAGTAAAAGGGGTCCGAACACCGGGGAGCTGTTTTTT. This chain uses TRBV9 with TRBJ2-2; possible D gene TRBD1, 5 bases. V was shortened by 8 bases and J by 0 bases, with 11 bases between the two germline ends. CDR1 and CDR2 from the germline V gene are SGDLS and YYNGEE. This CDR3 region has 14 residues.

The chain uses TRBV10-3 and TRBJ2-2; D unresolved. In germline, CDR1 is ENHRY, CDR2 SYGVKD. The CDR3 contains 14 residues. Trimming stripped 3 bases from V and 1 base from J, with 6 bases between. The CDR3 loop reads CAISESQNTGELFF. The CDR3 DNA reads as TGTGCCATCAGTGAATCCCAGAACACCGGGGAGCTGTTTTTT.

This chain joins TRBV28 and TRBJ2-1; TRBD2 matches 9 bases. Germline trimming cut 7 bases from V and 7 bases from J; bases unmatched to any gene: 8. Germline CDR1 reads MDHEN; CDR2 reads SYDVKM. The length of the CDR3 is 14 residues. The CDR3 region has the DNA TGTGCCAGCAAGCCAGCGGGAGGCGGGAATGAGCAGTTCTTC. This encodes CASKPAGGGNEQFF.

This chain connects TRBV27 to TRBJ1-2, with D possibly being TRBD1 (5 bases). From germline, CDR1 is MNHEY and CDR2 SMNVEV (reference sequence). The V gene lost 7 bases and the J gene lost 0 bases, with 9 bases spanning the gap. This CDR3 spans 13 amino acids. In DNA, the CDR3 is TGTGCCAGCATGGGGCCCGCTAACTATGGCTACACCTTC. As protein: CASMGPANYGYTF.

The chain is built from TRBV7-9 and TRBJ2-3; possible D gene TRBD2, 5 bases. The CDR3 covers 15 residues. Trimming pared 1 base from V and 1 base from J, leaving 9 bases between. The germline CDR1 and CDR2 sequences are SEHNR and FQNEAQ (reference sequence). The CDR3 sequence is CASSLGSDGTDTQYF. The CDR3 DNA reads TGTGCCAGCAGCTTAGGTAGCGACGGCACAGATACGCAGTATTTT.